This passage covers 23 T cell receptor beta chains from one sample sequenced in a study of Graves' ophthalmopathy and Graves' hyperthyroidism (dated by TCRdb to between 2018 and 2020). Sequencing used an Illumina HiSeq 2000. For repertoire sequencing, the TCR beta CDR3 regions were amplified from RNA transcripts. A first-round RT-PCR used HTBI primers with the Qiagen OneStep RT-PCR kit, followed by a second-round multiplex PCR, size selection and purification. TCRdb redid the processing of the public reads, applying fastp at Q25 and MiXCR, and retained in-frame beta chains. Records with the same CDR3 protein are collapsed into one entry carrying the most frequent genes and DNA. The sample contains around 470,000 distinct CDR3 sequences, approximately 15% of them found a single time. The top ten clonotypes cover 9.8% of the sample. Sequenced sample: blood. Receptor source: a woman aged 30 to 39 with Graves' ophthalmopathy. Donor details come from another sample of the same person, matched by shared clones.

In its sample, this clonotype was seen many times. The chain combines TRBV29-1 with TRBJ2-7; TRBD2 aligns across 8 bases. V shed 6 bases and J 4 bases; nucleotides not matched to a gene: 11. The CDR3 is made up of 14 amino acids. Per the germline V gene, CDR1 is SQVTM and CDR2 is ANQGSEA. The CDR3, as DNA: TGCAGCGTGGCCCGGGGGGGAGAACGATACGAGCAGTACTTC. Its translation: CSVARGGERYEQYF.

The V call is TRBV6-1, the J call TRBJ1-1; D gene unclear. CDR1 and CDR2 (germline): MNHNS, SASEGT. The CDR3 covers 14 residues. V lost 5 bases to trimming and J lost 1 base, with 11 bases between them. As DNA, the CDR3 is TGTGCCAGCAGTACCCCTTTTAAGAACACTGAAGCTTTCTTT. Residues: CASSTPFKNTEAFF.

This clonotype was seen ten or more times. This chain uses TRBV29-1 with TRBJ2-2; D ambiguous. Trimming removed 6 bases from V and 5 bases from J, with 10 bases in between. From germline, CDR1 is SQVTM and CDR2 ANQGSEA. The CDR3 spans 12 residues. CDR3 nucleotide sequence: TGCAGCGTACTTAGGAGTACCGGGGAGCTGTTTTTT. As protein: CSVLRSTGELFF.

This clonotype showed up many times. The J gene is TRBJ2-7, the V gene TRBV30; D might be TRBD1 or TRBD2, each matching 5 bases. The CDR3 has 13 residues. V shed 2 bases and J shed 3 bases, with 11 bases lying between them. In germline, CDR1 is GTSNPN, CDR2 SVGIG (reference sequence). The CDR3 coding sequence is TGTGCCTGGAGTTCCGGGACGGGCTACGAGCAGTACTTC. Translated: CAWSSGTGYEQYF.

This clonotype came up many times. The chain uses TRBV28 and TRBJ1-1, with D unresolved. The CDR3 length is 15 residues. Germline V lookup: CDR1 MDHEN, CDR2 SYDVKM. Trimming removed 1 base from V and 2 bases from J, with 11 bases in between. The CDR3 sequence: CASSLYGVGNTEAFF. CDR3 coding DNA: TGTGCCAGCAGTTTATACGGGGTAGGAAACACTGAAGCTTTCTTT.

This clonotype has a count of ten or more. The gene calls are TRBV6-1 and TRBJ1-2; 9 bases agree with TRBD1. In germline, CDR1 is MNHNS, CDR2 SASEGT. V shed 4 bases, J shed 7 bases, and the junction held 7 bases outside the gene matches. This CDR3 has 14 residues. The CDR3 is CASSVIQDRGGYTF. For the CDR3, the DNA is TGTGCCAGCAGTGTAATCCAGGACAGGGGTGGCTACACCTTC.

This clonotype was counted ten times or more. V and J are TRBV12-3 or TRBV12-4 and TRBJ2-7; perhaps TRBD2 as D (6 bases). V dropped 2 bases and J dropped 7 bases, with 15 bases sitting between them. The CDR3 is 14 amino acids. Here the CDR3 DNA reads TGTGCCAGCAGTTTATACCCGACGGGGGTGGAGCAGTACTTC. Encoded protein: CASSLYPTGVEQYF.

This clonotype showed up just a few times. This chain uses TRBV10-3 with TRBJ2-5, with D possibly matching TRBD1 (6 bases). Trimming removed 2 bases from V and 4 bases from J, with 20 bases in between. Germline V gene lookup returns CDR1 ENHRY and CDR2 SYGVKD. The CDR3 loop spans 17 amino acids. Here the CDR3 reads CAISEGPGTPVGETQYF. The CDR3 coding sequence is TGTGCCATCAGTGAGGGGCCCGGGACACCGGTAGGAGAGACCCAGTACTTC.

The table lists this clonotype with many counts. The chain links TRBV20-1 to TRBJ1-2; TRBD1 aligns across 9 bases. The length of the CDR3 is 13 residues. With V trimmed by 5 bases and J by 5 bases, 6 bases remained unmatched. Germline assignment: CDR1 DFQATT and CDR2 SNEGSKA (reference sequence). In DNA, the CDR3 is TGCAGTGCTCCTACCGGGACAGGGTATGGCTACACCTTC. The encoded protein is CSAPTGTGYGYTF.

CDR3: CASSLVGVWGPEAFF. The CDR3 nucleotides are TGTGCCAGCAGCTTAGTAGGTGTGTGGGGTCCTGAAGCTTTCTTT. This chain uses TRBV7-2 with TRBJ1-1; D is undetermined. Germline CDR1 is SGHTA and CDR2 is FQGNSA. There are 15 residues in the CDR3. The V end lost 1 base, the J end lost 6 bases, and 15 bases lay between the germline ends.

Only a few counts were recorded for this clonotype. This chain connects TRBV4-2 to TRBJ1-3, with D tentatively TRBD1 (6 bases). Trimming took 0 bases from V and 7 from J, leaving 10 bases between them. From germline, CDR1 is LGHNA and CDR2 YNFKEQ. The CDR3 is 14 residues long. DNA for the CDR3: TGTGCCAGCAGCCAAGATCACAGGGTTAACACCATATATTTT. As protein: CASSQDHRVNTIYF.

CDR3 in amino acids: CASSYDADGYTF. CDR3 coding DNA: TGCGCCAGCAGTTACGATGCGGATGGCTACACCTTC. This sequence joins TRBV4-1 and TRBJ1-2; D gene unclear. The CDR3 runs 12 residues. Germline V gene lookup returns CDR1 MGHRA and CDR2 YSYEKL. Trimming cost V 6 bases and J 6 bases, with 11 bases left between them.

This clonotype has ten or more counts. This chain joins TRBV6-1 and TRBJ1-3, with D hard to call. The CDR3 length is 13 residues. V shed 3 bases and J shed 4 bases, with 7 bases lying between them. Looked up from germline, CDR1 is MNHNS and CDR2 is SASEGT. In DNA, the CDR3 is TGTGCCAGCAGTGATGGACCGGGAAACACCATATATTTT. It translates to CASSDGPGNTIYF.

The table lists this clonotype with many counts. This sequence joins TRBV2 and TRBJ2-7; TRBD2 matches at 7 bases. V trimming: 4 bases; J trimming: 5 bases; junction bases outside the gene matches: 8. This CDR3 region has 14 residues. Per germline, CDR1 SNHLY and CDR2 FYNNEI. The CDR3 DNA reads as TGTGCCAGCAGTGGACCGAGCGGGGCCAACGAGCAGTACTTC. Translating it yields CASSGPSGANEQYF.

This clonotype was observed at least ten times. The chain is built from TRBV4-2 and TRBJ2-5, with 9 bases that match TRBD2. CDR1 and CDR2 from the germline V gene are LGHNA and YNFKEQ. This CDR3 is 16 amino acids long. The ends lost 2 bases at V and 7 bases at J; junction bases unmatched: 11. The CDR3 reads CASSQLSGRRARTQYF. The CDR3 DNA sequence: TGTGCCAGCAGCCAACTTAGCGGGAGAAGGGCGAGGACCCAGTACTTC.

This clonotype was observed many times. The chain employs TRBV6-2 or TRBV6-3 and TRBJ2-5, with D unresolved. The CDR3 extends over 10 amino acids. V was trimmed by 8 bases and J by 5 bases, leaving 6 bases between them. The germline V gene has CDR1 MNHEY and CDR2 SVGEGT. The CDR3 DNA reads TGTGCCAGCGGTGGGGAGACCCAGTACTTC. It codes for CASGGETQYF.

This clonotype was observed many times. V is TRBV24-1 and J is TRBJ2-5; TRBD2 aligns across 7 bases. V shed 3 bases and J 0 bases; nucleotides not matched to a gene: 0. The CDR3 is 14 amino acids. Per germline, CDR1 KGHDR and CDR2 SFDVKD. The DNA of the CDR3 is TGTGCCACCAGTGATAGCGGGAACCAAGAGACCCAGTACTTC. Translating gives CATSDSGNQETQYF.

This clonotype was counted many times. The chain recombines TRBV13 with TRBJ2-4; TRBD2 aligns across 8 bases. This CDR3 comprises 17 residues. In germline, CDR1 is PRHDT, CDR2 FYEKMQ (reference sequence). Trimming cost V 6 bases and J 1 base; bases outside gene matches: 11. CDR3 nucleotides: TGTGCCAGCAGTTCGACTAGCGCTAGGGAGGCCAAAAACATTCAGTACTTC. Residues: CASSSTSAREAKNIQYF.

This clonotype has a count of ten or more. The gene calls are TRBV15 and TRBJ1-1, with D possibly matching TRBD1 (5 bases). Germline V lookup: CDR1 LNHNV, CDR2 YYDKDF (reference sequence). V lost 1 base, J lost 6 bases, and 9 bases lay in between. The CDR3 extends over 13 amino acids. Written as DNA, the CDR3 is TGTGCCACCAGCAGAGTGGTGACAGCTGAAGCTTTCTTT. Translating gives CATSRVVTAEAFF.

This clonotype was observed at least ten times. J is TRBJ2-7 and V is TRBV6-2 or TRBV6-3, with 13 positions matching TRBD2. The germline CDR1 and CDR2 sequences are MNHEY and SVGEGT. V shed 8 bases and J 1 base; nucleotides not matched to a gene: 8. This CDR3 region has 16 residues. Here the CDR3 DNA reads TGTGCCAGCCGACGGAGGACTAGCGGGGGATCCTACGAGCAGTACTTC. This gives the protein CASRRRTSGGSYEQYF.

This clonotype came up a few times. The CDR3 region has the DNA TGTGCCAGCAGCTCAAGGACTAGCGGGGGGGTTAAAAACATTCAGTACTTC. Translating it yields CASSSRTSGGVKNIQYF. This chain links TRBV7-2 with TRBJ2-4; TRBD2 matches at 15 bases. J gave up 4 bases and V 4 bases, and 5 bases lay outside the gene matches. CDR1 and CDR2 (germline): SGHTA, FQGNSA. The CDR3 runs to 17 residues.

This clonotype was picked up a small number of times. J is TRBJ1-2 and V is TRBV15, with 7 positions matching TRBD1. Germline V lookup: CDR1 LNHNV, CDR2 YYDKDF (reference sequence). The junction had 7 bases not matched to a gene; V was cut back by 0 bases and J by 6 bases. The CDR3 has 15 amino acids. CDR3 loop: CATSRDLTGRNGYTF. For the CDR3, the DNA is TGTGCCACCAGCAGAGATCTGACAGGGCGGAATGGCTACACCTTC. The whole variable domain, filled in from reference TRBV15 and TRBJ1-2, reads DAMVIQNPRYQVTQFGKPVTLSCSQTLNHNVMYWYQQKSSQAPKLLFHYYDKDFNNEADTPDNFQSRRPNTSFCFLDIRSPGLGDTAMYLCATSRDLTGRNGYTFGSGTRLTVV.

V gene TRBV18 combines with J gene TRBJ2-5; D is undetermined. The germline V and J ends were trimmed by 3 bases and 1 base, with 12 bases remaining between them. Germline CDR1 reads KGHSH; CDR2 reads LQKENI. CDR3 size: 15 residues. The CDR3: CASSPGLARQETQYF. The CDR3 nucleotides read TGTGCCAGCTCACCCGGTTTGGCGCGCCAAGAGACCCAGTACTTC.